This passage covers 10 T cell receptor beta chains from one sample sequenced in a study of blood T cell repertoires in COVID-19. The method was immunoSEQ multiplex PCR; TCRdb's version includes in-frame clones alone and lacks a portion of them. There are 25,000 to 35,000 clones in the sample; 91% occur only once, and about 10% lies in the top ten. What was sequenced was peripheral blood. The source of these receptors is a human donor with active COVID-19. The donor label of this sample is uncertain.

The CDR3 here is CASSISTSGSNEQFF. CDR3 DNA: TGTGCCAGTAGTATATCGACTAGCGGGAGCAATGAGCAGTTCTTC. The V gene is TRBV19, the J gene TRBJ2-1, with TRBD2 matching over 12 bases. Germline V lookup: CDR1 LNHDA, CDR2 SQIVND (reference sequence). V lost 2 bases, J lost 6 bases, and 2 bases stayed unmatched. The CDR3 has 15 residues.

CDR3 sequence reads: CASSRRHQAFF. Here the CDR3 DNA reads TGTGCCAGCAGTCGTAGACACCAAGCTTTCTTT. J is TRBJ1-1 and V is TRBV3-1 (or the pseudogene TRBV3-2); D call uncertain. The V end lost 6 bases, the J end lost 9 bases, and 11 bases lay between the germline ends. The CDR3 is made up of 11 amino acids. Per germline, CDR1 LGHDT and CDR2 YNNKEL (reference sequence).

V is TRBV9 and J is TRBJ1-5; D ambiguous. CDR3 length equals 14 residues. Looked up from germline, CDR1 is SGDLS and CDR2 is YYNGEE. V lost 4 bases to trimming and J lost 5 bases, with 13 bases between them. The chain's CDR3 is CASSPGQSDQPQHF. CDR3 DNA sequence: TGTGCCAGCAGCCCTGGCCAAAGTGATCAGCCCCAGCATTTT.

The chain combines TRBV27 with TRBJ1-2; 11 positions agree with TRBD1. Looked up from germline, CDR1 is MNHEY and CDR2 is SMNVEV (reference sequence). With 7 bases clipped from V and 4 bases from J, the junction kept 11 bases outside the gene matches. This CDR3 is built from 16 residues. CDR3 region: CASTRTGGAPLYGYTF. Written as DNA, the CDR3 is TGTGCCAGCACCCGGACAGGGGGCGCTCCCCTCTATGGCTACACCTTC.

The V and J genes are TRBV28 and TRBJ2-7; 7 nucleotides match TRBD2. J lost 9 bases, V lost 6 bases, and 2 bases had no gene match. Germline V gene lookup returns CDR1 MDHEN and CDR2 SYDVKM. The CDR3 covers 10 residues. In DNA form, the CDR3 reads TGTGCCAGCAGGGGGGAGGGGCAGTACTTC. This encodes CASRGEGQYF. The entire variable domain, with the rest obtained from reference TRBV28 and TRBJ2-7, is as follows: DVKVTQSSRYLVKRTGEKVFLECVQDMDHENMFWYRQDPGLGLRLIYFSYDVKMKEKGDIPEGYSVSREKKERFSLILESASTNQTSMYLCASRGEGQYFGPGTRLTVT.

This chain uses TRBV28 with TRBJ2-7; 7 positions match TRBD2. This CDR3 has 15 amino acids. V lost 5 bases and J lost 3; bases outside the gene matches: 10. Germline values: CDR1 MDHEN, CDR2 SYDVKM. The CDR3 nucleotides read TGTGCCAGCAGTCCCCGCGCCGGGGACTACTACGAGCAGTACTTC. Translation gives CASSPRAGDYYEQYF.

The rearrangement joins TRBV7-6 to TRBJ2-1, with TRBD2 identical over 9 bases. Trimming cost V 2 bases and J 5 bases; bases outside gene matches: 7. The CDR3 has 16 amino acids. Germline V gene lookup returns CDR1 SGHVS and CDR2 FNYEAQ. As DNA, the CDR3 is TGTGCCAGCAGCTTATTTCGAGCGGGGGGTCACAATGAGCAGTTCTTC. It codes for CASSLFRAGGHNEQFF.

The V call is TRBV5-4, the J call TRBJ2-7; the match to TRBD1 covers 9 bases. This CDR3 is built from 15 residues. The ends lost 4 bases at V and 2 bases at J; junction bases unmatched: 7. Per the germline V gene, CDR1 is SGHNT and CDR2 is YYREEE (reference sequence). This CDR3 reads CASSPDGDRAYEQYF. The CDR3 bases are TGTGCCAGCAGCCCCGACGGGGACAGGGCCTACGAGCAGTACTTC.

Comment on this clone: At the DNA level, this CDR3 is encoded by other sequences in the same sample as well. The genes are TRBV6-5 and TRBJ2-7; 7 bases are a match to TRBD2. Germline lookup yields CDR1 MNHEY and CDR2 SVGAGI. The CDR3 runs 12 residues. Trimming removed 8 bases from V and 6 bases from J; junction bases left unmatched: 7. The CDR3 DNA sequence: TGTGCCAGCTATGCGGGAGTGGGCGAGCAGTACTTC. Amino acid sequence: CASYAGVGEQYF.

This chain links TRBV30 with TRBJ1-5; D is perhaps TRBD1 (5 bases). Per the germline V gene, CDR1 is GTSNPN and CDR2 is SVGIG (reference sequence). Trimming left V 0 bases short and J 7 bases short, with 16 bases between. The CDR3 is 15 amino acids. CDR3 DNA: TGTGCCTGGAGTGTTCGGAGCATAAGGGGCCAGCCCCAGCATTTT. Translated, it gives CAWSVRSIRGQPQHF.